The 30 T cell receptor beta chains below come from one sample, sequenced in a study of T cells expressing NK-cell markers. TCRdb derives one entry per CDR3 protein from the 5' RACE reads, leaving out DNA. The repertoire shows about 110,000 distinct CDR3 sequences; the top ten hold roughly 20%. The sequenced sample consisted of blood T cells: a sorted CD56 or NKG2C T cell subset, CD4+ or CD8+ T cells, or bulk PBMC T cells (not recorded which). These receptors were collected from a woman aged 18-70 years in good health.

The V call is TRBV20-1, the J call TRBJ2-7; with no DNA, the TCRdb D assignment of TRBD2 cannot be verified. The CDR3 contains 15 residues. In germline, CDR1 is DFQATT, CDR2 SNEGSKA (reference sequence). CDR3: CSAWGPGGSGYEQYF.

This CDR3 is CASSWSRVNEQFF. This sequence joins TRBV5-1 and TRBJ2-1. Germline CDR1 SGHRS, CDR2 YFSETQ. This CDR3 contains 13 residues.

The chain is built from TRBV12-3 or TRBV12-4 and TRBJ2-3; TCRdb's assignment of TRBD2 cannot be checked, as there is no DNA. This CDR3 spans 17 amino acids. CDR3 loop: CASRPIELAPSTDTQYF.

The chain uses TRBV7-2 and TRBJ2-1. Germline-derived CDR1 and CDR2 are SGHTA and FQGNSA. There are 12 residues in the CDR3. CDR3 sequence: CASSSPLPEQFF.

The chain has TRBV5-5 and TRBJ1-1. CDR1 is SGHKS and CDR2 is YYEKEE in the germline V gene (reference sequence). This CDR3 region has 12 residues. The CDR3 protein is CASSLMDTEAFF.

V is TRBV5-4 and J is TRBJ2-4; TCRdb proposes TRBD1, but this gene call is untestable without DNA. The length of the CDR3 is 15 residues. Germline CDR1 is SGHNT and CDR2 is YYREEE (reference sequence). CDR3 residues: CASSSGLAGENIQYF.

The chain employs TRBV4-2 and TRBJ2-1; TCRdb designates TRBD1, a call that cannot be tested without DNA. The CDR3 loop spans 15 amino acids. Germline V CDR1 and CDR2: LGHNA, YNFKEQ. CDR3 amino acids: CASSQFLGSGNEQFF.

The CDR3 is CASSVAPPAGGADTQYF. This chain uses TRBV9 with TRBJ2-3; TCRdb picks TRBD2, but there is no DNA to check that call. Germline V gene sequence: CDR1 SGDLS, CDR2 YYNGEE. The CDR3 is made up of 17 amino acids.

The chain joins TRBV12-3 or TRBV12-4 to TRBJ1-4. CDR3 length: 15 residues. CDR3 residues: CASSPQGGLNEKLFF.

The rearrangement uses TRBV14 and TRBJ2-7. The CDR3 consists of 13 residues. Germline V gene sequence: CDR1 SGHDN, CDR2 FVKESK. CDR3 loop: CASAGNEAYEQYF.

This clonotype is deemed medium-sized by its frequency. This chain joins TRBV5-8 and TRBJ2-5. Per the germline V gene, CDR1 is SGHTS and CDR2 is YDEGEE. CDR3 length: 13 residues. Here the CDR3 reads CASSFYGQETQYF.

J is TRBJ2-1 and V is TRBV6-2 or TRBV6-3; without DNA, the TCRdb call of TRBD1 cannot be checked. The CDR3 loop spans 15 amino acids. Looked up from germline, CDR1 is MNHEY and CDR2 is SVGEGT. This CDR3 is CASSPGGRGPDEQFF.

V is TRBV5-6 and J is TRBJ1-1; TCRdb returns TRBD1, unconfirmable since there is no DNA. Germline CDR1 is SGHDT and CDR2 is YYEEEE. The CDR3 has 12 amino acids. The CDR3 sequence is CASSIGGTGAFF.

The chain employs TRBV4-3 and TRBJ1-4; there is no DNA to check the TCRdb D call of TRBD1. The CDR3 extends over 16 amino acids. The germline V gene encodes CDR1 LGHNA and CDR2 YSLEER. The CDR3 spells CASSHTSGQGGEKLFF.

The chain recombines TRBV20-1 with TRBJ2-4. The germline gives CDR1 DFQATT, CDR2 SNEGSKA (reference sequence). This CDR3 contains 14 residues. The CDR3 region is CSASSGDRENIQYF.

J is TRBJ1-2 and V is TRBV9; the D call from TCRdb, TRBD1, cannot be confirmed without DNA. Looked up from germline, CDR1 is SGDLS and CDR2 is YYNGEE. This CDR3 has 15 amino acids. CDR3 region: CASSVERGAPYGYTF.

The V gene is TRBV3-1, the J gene TRBJ2-5; the TCRdb D gene call, TRBD1, has no DNA to confirm it. Germline V CDR1 and CDR2: LGHDT, YNNKEL (reference sequence). This CDR3 spans 18 amino acids. CDR3 region: CASSPGTGGEPFQETQYF.

CDR3 protein: CASSPSDHHNEQFF. This chain connects TRBV7-7 to TRBJ2-1. Per germline, CDR1 SSHAT and CDR2 FNYEAQ (reference sequence). The CDR3 runs 14 residues.

The gene calls are TRBV11-2 and TRBJ1-1; TCRdb lists TRBD1, though no DNA is available to test this call. There are 12 residues in the CDR3. Germline assignment: CDR1 SGHAT and CDR2 FQNNGV. Here the CDR3 reads CASSLAGSAAFF. Looking up the rest from reference TRBV11-2 and TRBJ1-1 gives the full variable domain: EAGVAQSPRYKIIEKRQSVAFWCNPISGHATLYWYQQILGQGPKLLIQFQNNGVVDDSQLPKDRFSAERLKGVDSTLKIQPAKLEDSAVYLCASSLAGSAAFFGQGTRLTVV.

V usage is TRBV12-3 or TRBV12-4 and J usage is TRBJ2-5; checking the TCRdb D call of TRBD1 is not possible without DNA. This CDR3 spans 13 amino acids. This CDR3 is CASEGRTQETQYF.

This chain connects TRBV7-9 to TRBJ1-1. Germline lookup yields CDR1 SEHNR and CDR2 FQNEAQ (reference sequence). The length of the CDR3 is 11 residues. The CDR3 sequence is CASGPSAEAFF.

V is TRBV10-3 and J is TRBJ2-3; the TCRdb D gene call, TRBD1, has no DNA to confirm it. Germline V gene lookup returns CDR1 ENHRY and CDR2 SYGVKD. The CDR3 has 16 amino acids. This chain's CDR3 is CAIGGNDVSSTDTQYF.

The rearrangement joins TRBV6-4 to TRBJ2-1. CDR3 length equals 13 residues. The V gene's germline CDR1 is MRHNA and CDR2 SNTAGT. The CDR3: CATRDSSYNEQFF.

V usage is TRBV9 and J usage is TRBJ1-3; the TRBD1 assignment by TCRdb is unverifiable without DNA. This CDR3 contains 16 residues. Germline V CDR1 and CDR2: SGDLS, YYNGEE. This CDR3 reads CASSVAPGEYGNTIYF.

This sequence joins TRBV6-5 and TRBJ2-7. In germline, CDR1 is MNHEY, CDR2 SVGAGI. The CDR3 is 16 residues long. CDR3 protein: CASSYSGLGASYEQYF.

This rearrangement joins TRBV9 to TRBJ2-5; TCRdb selects TRBD2, and the lack of DNA leaves this call unchecked. CDR1 SGDLS and CDR2 YYNGEE come from the germline V gene. CDR3 length equals 15 residues. CDR3 loop: CASSVVPGGGETQYF.

J is TRBJ2-1 and V is TRBV7-9; TCRdb selects TRBD1, and the lack of DNA leaves this call unchecked. Germline CDR1 is SEHNR and CDR2 is FQNEAQ (reference sequence). The CDR3 is 12 residues long. CDR3 in amino acids: CASSLTGGEQFF.

The chain has TRBV30 and TRBJ2-2. The V gene's germline CDR1 is GTSNPN and CDR2 SVGIG (reference sequence). This CDR3 contains 12 residues. The CDR3 reads CAGTGNTGELFF.

This chain connects TRBV9 to TRBJ2-1; TCRdb reports TRBD2, a call that lacks DNA to check it against. The CDR3 runs 16 residues. Germline V gene lookup returns CDR1 SGDLS and CDR2 YYNGEE. CDR3 sequence reads: CASSTPLAGGYNEQFF.

The chain recombines TRBV29-1 with TRBJ2-5. This CDR3 is built from 13 residues. In germline, CDR1 is SQVTM, CDR2 ANQGSEA. This chain's CDR3 is CSVEWPESETQYF.